Each of the 2 T cell receptor beta chains below was sequenced from the same sample in a study of T cell responses to AZD1222 COVID-19 vaccine. Some clones are missing from TCRdb's copy, which holds only in-frame ones; the method was immunoSEQ multiplex PCR. The sample contains more than 100,000 clones, more than 75% of which appear only once. This specimen consisted of peripheral blood, obtained on day 0 of AZD1222 vaccination. Receptor source: an adult in good health.

This chain connects TRBV5-6 to TRBJ2-4; 8 bases align to TRBD2. Trimming removed 4 bases from V and 1 base from J; junction bases left unmatched: 4. Per the germline V gene, CDR1 is SGHDT and CDR2 is YYEEEE. The CDR3 has 15 amino acids. CDR3 residues: CASSPGGVAKNIQYF. The DNA of the CDR3 is TGTGCCAGCAGCCCCGGGGGGGTGGCCAAAAACATTCAGTACTTC.

This chain links TRBV25-1 with TRBJ1-1; perhaps TRBD1 as D (6 bases). In germline, CDR1 is MGHDK, CDR2 SYGVNS. CDR3 length: 13 amino acids. The V end was cut by 5 bases, the J end by 3 bases, with 10 bases between. CDR3 coding DNA: TGTGCCAGCAGTTTTCACAGGGACACTGAAGCTTTCTTT. It yields the protein CASSFHRDTEAFF.